This TCR beta chain comes out of a study of tissue T cells after allogeneic stem cell transplantation. Method: immunoSEQ multiplex PCR; TCRdb's copy keeps in-frame clones and lacks some. Of about 7,200 clones detected, 45% to 60% appear once; the ten largest clones hold 7% to 9%. The time point here: mouse harvest day 7 after allogeneic transplant. Mouse grafts combined 10^7 T-cell-depleted bone marrow cells with 10^6 splenic CD5+ T cells. V gave up 5 bases and J gave up 0 bases, with 11 bases separating them. The length of the CDR3 is 13 residues. Germline assignment: CDR1 GKSSPN and CDR2 SITVG. Only a few counts were recorded for this clone. The genes are named according to mouse. The read ends 1 residue shy of where the CDR3 ends; the end is completed using the germline J gene.

This TCR derives from a female BALB/c mouse given C57BL/6 T cells with graft-versus-host disease after an allogeneic hematopoietic cell transplant. This chain uses TRBV31 with TRBJ2-7, with D unclear. Sequencing used lymph node tissue. CDR3 DNA (partial): TGTGCCTGGCATCCAGAGAGCTCCTATGAACAGTAC. Amino acid sequence: CAWHPESSYEQY. The complete CDR3 protein is CAWHPESSYEQYF.